At least ten counts were recorded for the clone carrying this TCR beta chain. cDNA molecules, individually, were tagged with unique molecular identifiers. TCRdb reprocessed the 5' RACE reads with MiXCR, giving one entry per CDR3 protein. Of approximately 56,000 distinct CDR3 sequences listed, over 9.5% were seen once; the top ten hold 6.5%. Trimming took 6 bases from V and 7 from J, leaving 21 bases between them. The length of the CDR3 is 15 residues. CDR1 and CDR2 from the germline V gene are DFQATT and SNEGSKA (reference sequence). The data belong to a study of early T cells in non-severe SARS-CoV-2 infection. For the study at large: Unsorted whole-blood RNA was sequenced in bulk, leaving chains unpaired.

The chain links TRBV20-1 to TRBJ2-2, with D perhaps given as TRBD1 or TRBD2 (5 bases each). The sample was whole blood. The TCR originated in an adult who was a healthcare worker with PCR-confirmed SARS-CoV-2 infection or an uninfected control (not recorded which). The CDR3 loop is CSAQLNNPGGGELFF. CDR3 coding DNA: TGCAGTGCCCAACTCAACAACCCTGGGGGCGGGGAGCTGTTTTTT.